The 17 T cell receptor beta chains presented below share a single source sample, sequenced in a study of CD8+ T cells in alopecia areata (dated by TCRdb to the late 2010s). Libraries were made using the immunoSEQ multiplex PCR assay. To provide template for TCR sequencing, every sample had RNA extracted and reverse transcribed into cDNA. This is the immuneACCESS table as TCRdb keeps it, with only in-frame sequences that have V and J called. A part of the clones is gone; compared with another copy, unresolved V genes explain less than half, and the rest is unexplained. In all, the sample holds about 200,000 clones, and 55% to 75% of those were seen once. In total, the top ten clones hold approximately 5.1% of the sample. What this sample's time point label stands for: about 25 weeks on oral tofacitinib. Sample treatment or condition, as interpreted from the label and publication: oral pan-JAK inhibitor, 5-10 mg twice daily.

This specimen was CD4+ T cells sorted from blood, taken at week 24, from a patient treated with tofacitinib. These receptors all stem from a human donor with alopecia areata.

The chain is built from TRBV23-1 and TRBJ2-7, with 12 bases identical to TRBD1. TRBV23-1 is an ORF; its function is uncertain. V lost 0 bases to trimming and J lost 5 bases; unmatched junction nucleotides: 5. This CDR3 region has 16 residues. The CDR3 region has the DNA TGCGCCAGCAGTCAATCTCCGGGACAGGGGGCCAACGAGCAGTACTTC. Translated, it gives CASSQSPGQGANEQYF.

The chain uses TRBV27 and TRBJ1-4; D is unresolved. Trimming took 4 bases from V and 2 from J, leaving 14 bases between them. Germline V CDR1 and CDR2: MNHEY, SMNVEV (reference sequence). This CDR3 spans 16 amino acids. CDR3 DNA: TGTGCCAGCAGTTCCCCGTCCGGCGGTACTAATGAAAAACTGTTTTTT. Amino acids: CASSSPSGGTNEKLFF.

This clone was counted between two and nine times. This chain uses TRBV7-2 with TRBJ2-1; D is uncertain. The CDR3 consists of 15 residues. Germline V CDR1 and CDR2: SGHTA, FQGNSA. The V gene lost 5 bases and the J gene lost 7 bases, with 18 bases spanning the gap. The CDR3 loop is CASSLRPGMGNEQFF. The CDR3 bases are TGTGCCAGCAGCCTACGACCGGGTATGGGGAATGAGCAGTTCTTC.

The CDR3 loop is CASSQDRYGAMNTEAFF. The CDR3 coding sequence is TGCGCCAGCAGCCAAGATCGGTACGGGGCCATGAACACTGAAGCTTTCTTT. The chain recombines TRBV4-3 with TRBJ1-1; D may be TRBD1 (5 bases). This CDR3 has 17 amino acids. Trimming shortened V by 0 bases and J by 0 bases, and 14 bases separated the two germline ends. Germline assignment: CDR1 LGHNA and CDR2 YSLEER.

This clone was recorded a few times. The J gene is TRBJ2-3, the V gene TRBV29-1, with no clear D. Trimming took 3 bases from V and 0 from J, leaving 4 bases between them. Looked up from germline, CDR1 is SQVTM and CDR2 is ANQGSEA. This CDR3 has 12 residues. CDR3 sequence reads: CSVEPSTDTQYF. For the CDR3, the DNA is TGCAGCGTTGAGCCTAGCACAGATACGCAGTATTTT.

The chain has TRBV29-1 and TRBJ1-2; possible D gene TRBD1, 6 bases. V lost 7 bases and J lost 7, with 16 bases in between. The germline gives CDR1 SQVTM, CDR2 ANQGSEA. The CDR3 sequence is 12 residues long. CDR3 bases: TGCAGCGCCTCGCGGGGGGCGGGTGGCTACACCTTC. It translates to CSASRGAGGYTF.

The sample holds a few counts of this clone. V gene TRBV4-3 combines with J gene TRBJ2-5; 10 bases align to TRBD2. The junction had 10 bases not matched to a gene; V was cut back by 4 bases and J by 2 bases. This CDR3 is 17 amino acids long. In germline, CDR1 is LGHNA, CDR2 YSLEER. CDR3 bases: TGCGCCAGCAGCCGTACATTAGCGGGGGGCCTTCAAGAGACCCAGTACTTC. This translates into CASSRTLAGGLQETQYF.

This sequence joins TRBV9 and TRBJ2-2; TRBD2 agrees at 9 bases. Per germline, CDR1 SGDLS and CDR2 YYNGEE. The V segment lost 0 bases and the J segment 10 bases; nucleotides outside the gene matches: 7. The CDR3 has 15 residues. CDR3 loop: CASSVGAGGQVELFF. The CDR3 bases are TGTGCCAGCAGCGTAGGAGCGGGGGGCCAGGTGGAGCTGTTTTTT. The full variable domain, in which reference TRBV9 and TRBJ2-2 provide the parts outside the CDR3, is DSGVTQTPKHLITATGQRVTLRCSPRSGDLSVYWYQQSLDQGLQFLIQYYNGEERAKGNILERFSAQQFPDLHSELNLSSLELGDSALYFCASSVGAGGQVELFFGEGSRLTVL.

J is TRBJ2-1 and V is TRBV19, with D possibly TRBD1 on 6 matching bases. The CDR3 covers 16 residues. V was clipped by 6 bases and J by 5 bases, with 20 bases between them. Germline assignment: CDR1 LNHDA and CDR2 SQIVND (reference sequence). The CDR3 reads CASSKEQGRRNNEQFF. In nucleotides, the CDR3 is TGTGCCAGTAGCAAAGAACAGGGACGTCGGAACAATGAGCAGTTCTTC.

This sequence joins TRBV9 and TRBJ2-1; TRBD2 matches at 10 bases. Germline values: CDR1 SGDLS, CDR2 YYNGEE. CDR3 length: 13 amino acids. With V trimmed by 10 bases and J by 2 bases, 3 bases remained unmatched. CDR3 loop: CAGAGGPYNEQFF. CDR3 nucleotides: TGTGCCGGAGCGGGAGGGCCCTACAATGAGCAGTTCTTC.

This chain joins TRBV27 and TRBJ2-1, with D uncertain. This CDR3 contains 13 residues. Germline-derived CDR1 and CDR2 are MNHEY and SMNVEV (reference sequence). Deletions cut 6 bases from V and 9 bases from J, with 15 bases between. The CDR3: CASSSPSLGEQFF. The CDR3 DNA is TGTGCCAGCAGCTCTCCCTCTTTGGGTGAGCAGTTCTTC.

V is TRBV25-1 and J is TRBJ2-7, with D possibly TRBD2 on 5 matching bases. The CDR3 loop spans 12 amino acids. V was trimmed by 4 bases and J by 1 base, leaving 5 bases between them. CDR1 and CDR2 from the germline V gene are MGHDK and SYGVNS. CDR3 sequence reads: CASSAGSYEQYF. The CDR3 DNA reads as TGTGCCAGCAGTGCGGGGTCCTACGAGCAGTACTTC.

The chain has TRBV2 and TRBJ2-2; unclear D gene. Germline CDR1 and CDR2: SNHLY and FYNNEI. The CDR3 loop spans 11 amino acids. Trimming shortened V by 2 bases and J by 6 bases, and 1 base separated the two germline ends. CDR3 in amino acids: CASSEPGELFF. CDR3 nucleotide sequence: TGTGCCAGCAGTGAACCCGGGGAGCTGTTTTTT.

The chain uses TRBV5-6 and TRBJ1-2, with 7 bases aligning to TRBD1. In germline, CDR1 is SGHDT, CDR2 YYEEEE. V lost 2 bases, J lost 6 bases, and 4 bases stayed unmatched. The CDR3 is 13 residues long. The CDR3 region is CASSLGTADGYTF. CDR3 in DNA: TGTGCCAGCAGCTTAGGGACAGCGGATGGCTACACCTTC.

V gene TRBV19 combines with J gene TRBJ2-5, with a possible D match to TRBD2 (5 bases). Per the germline V gene, CDR1 is LNHDA and CDR2 is SQIVND (reference sequence). This CDR3 is built from 14 residues. Between the trimmed V and J ends, which lost 7 bases and 9 bases, there was a span of 21 bases. Written as DNA, the CDR3 is TGTGCCAGTACCTCCCCTGGACTCGAAAGTGCCCAGTACTTC. Its translation is CASTSPGLESAQYF.

V gene TRBV4-1 combines with J gene TRBJ1-2, with D hard to call. CDR1 is MGHRA and CDR2 is YSYEKL in the germline V gene. This CDR3 region has 16 residues. Trimming took 3 bases from V and 8 from J, leaving 22 bases between them. The CDR3 nucleotides read TGCGCCAGCAGCCACGGAAGAGGACGCTGGTTCTCAGGCTACACCTTC. Translating it yields CASSHGRGRWFSGYTF.

The V gene is TRBV9, the J gene TRBJ2-7, with 7 bases identical to TRBD2. Germline CDR1 SGDLS, CDR2 YYNGEE. The CDR3 consists of 15 residues. Trimming took 1 base from V and 2 from J; bases not matched to a gene: 6. The CDR3 reads CASSVYGGGPYEQYF. The CDR3 region has the DNA TGTGCCAGCAGCGTATATGGGGGAGGGCCCTACGAGCAGTACTTC.